This TCR beta chain was identified in a study of T cell responses to AZD1222 COVID-19 vaccine. CDR3 size: 16 residues. V lost 4 bases to trimming and J lost 0 bases; unmatched junction nucleotides: 6. Germline V gene data show CDR1 as KGHDR and CDR2 as SFDVKD. Study observations and caveats: Increased Spike-specific TCR breadth and depth were observed after two AZD1222 doses. Repertoire sampling occurred only after the peak T cell response. Donors skewed white British and female; clonal diversity was possibly underestimated.

As to this clone: Its target is unknown.

The table came from immunoSEQ multiplex PCR; TCRdb's copy has only in-frame clones and leaves some out. The sample shows 120,000 or so clones, roughly nine tenths of them seen only once. The gene calls are TRBV24-1 and TRBJ2-3, with TRBD1 matching over 7 bases. The sample was peripheral blood, taken on day 0 of AZD1222 vaccination. The clonotype originates from an adult in good health. The CDR3 sequence: CATSDSGTASTDTQYF. The DNA of the CDR3 is TGTGCCACCAGTGACTCCGGGACAGCTAGCACAGATACGCAGTATTTT.